This T cell receptor beta chain was recorded in a study of breast tumors, draining lymph nodes, adjacent tissues. Points from the study as a whole: Compared with lymph nodes, tumors were less diverse; compared with nontumor tissue, more. Luminal-like breast cancer showed significantly higher tumor–nontumor repertoire similarity than basal-like. The data were judged consistent with most tumor T cells coming from lymph node and expanding in tumor.

Samples came from axillary lymph nodes draining the breast cancer. The germline V gene has CDR1 SGDLS and CDR2 YYNGEE. V was clipped by 4 bases and J by 2 bases, with 13 bases between them. This CDR3 is built from 15 residues. This clonotype was recorded at least ten times. Antigen specificity is unknown. From the multiplex PCR reads, TCRdb called clonotypes with MiXCR, one entry per CDR3 protein. The sample includes 130,000 or so distinct CDR3 sequences, around 20% of them seen just once. The sequence was obtained from a female donor with breast cancer. Some clones in this sample may be carry-over from other donors' samples. Sequences were obtained from axillary lymph node tissue. V gene TRBV9 combines with J gene TRBJ1-5; D is possibly TRBD1 (6 bases). CDR3 in DNA: TGTGCCAGCAGCCCTACAGGGTCTGGCAATCAGCCCCAGCATTTT. It translates to CASSPTGSGNQPQHF.